This TCR beta chain is drawn from a study of identical twins. Overall study results and limits: There is a chance that invariant MAIT and iNKT cells partially muddied zero-insertion analyses.

TCRdb called the 5' RACE reads again in MiXCR, with one record for every CDR3 protein. The data hold about 530,000 distinct CDR3 sequences, with 20% to 25% observed a single time. There are a few counts of this clonotype. Its specificity is not known. Sequence at one end of the junction differs from germline and may be a read error. This CDR3 is built from 19 residues. Germline values: CDR1 LGHNA, CDR2 YNFKEQ. These same records also appear under a second study, on yellow fever vaccine responses in identical twins.

The chain carries TRBV4-2 and TRBJ2-3, with D tentatively TRBD1 or TRBD2 (5 bases each). This sequence originates from a woman aged 18-29 years in good health. Sequenced material: CD4+ T cells sorted from blood. The CDR3, as DNA: TGTGCCAGCAGCCAAGATTGGGGTACGTCGGGGCCCCGCACCGATACGCAGTATTTT. Translating it yields CASSQDWGTSGPRTDTQYF.